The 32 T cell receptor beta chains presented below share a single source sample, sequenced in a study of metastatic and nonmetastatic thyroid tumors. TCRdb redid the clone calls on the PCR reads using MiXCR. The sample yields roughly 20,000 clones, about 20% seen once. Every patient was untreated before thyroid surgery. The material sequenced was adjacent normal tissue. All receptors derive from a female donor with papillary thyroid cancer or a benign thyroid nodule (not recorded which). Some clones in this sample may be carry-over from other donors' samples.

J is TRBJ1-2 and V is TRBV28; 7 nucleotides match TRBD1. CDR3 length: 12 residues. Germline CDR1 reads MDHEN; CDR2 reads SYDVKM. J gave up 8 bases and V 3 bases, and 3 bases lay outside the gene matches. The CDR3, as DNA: TGTGCCAGCAGTTTGACAGGGAACGGCTACACCTTC. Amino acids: CASSLTGNGYTF.

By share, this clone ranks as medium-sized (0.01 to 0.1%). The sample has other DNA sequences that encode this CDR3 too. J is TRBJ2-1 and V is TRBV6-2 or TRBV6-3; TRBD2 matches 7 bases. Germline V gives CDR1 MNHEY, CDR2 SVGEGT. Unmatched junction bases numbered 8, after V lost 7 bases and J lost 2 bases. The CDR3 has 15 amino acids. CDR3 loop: CASMSLAWTYNEQFF. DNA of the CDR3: TGTGCCAGCATGTCACTAGCGTGGACCTACAATGAGCAGTTCTTC.

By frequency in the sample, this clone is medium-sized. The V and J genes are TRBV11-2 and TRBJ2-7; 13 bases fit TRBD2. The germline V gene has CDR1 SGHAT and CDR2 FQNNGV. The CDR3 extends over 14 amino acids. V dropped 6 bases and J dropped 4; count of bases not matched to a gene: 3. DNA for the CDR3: TGTGCCAGCAGACCGGGACTAGCGGGGTACGAGCAGTACTTC. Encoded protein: CASRPGLAGYEQYF. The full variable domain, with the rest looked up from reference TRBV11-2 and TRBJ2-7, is EAGVAQSPRYKIIEKRQSVAFWCNPISGHATLYWYQQILGQGPKLLIQFQNNGVVDDSQLPKDRFSAERLKGVDSTLKIQPAKLEDSAVYLCASRPGLAGYEQYFGPGTRLTVT.

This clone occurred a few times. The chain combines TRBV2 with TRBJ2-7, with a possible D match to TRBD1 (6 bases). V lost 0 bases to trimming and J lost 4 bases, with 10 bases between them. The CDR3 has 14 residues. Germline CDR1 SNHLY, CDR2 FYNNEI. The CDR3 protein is CASSEAPDRYEQYF. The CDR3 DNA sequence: TGTGCCAGCAGTGAAGCTCCCGACAGGTACGAGCAGTACTTC.

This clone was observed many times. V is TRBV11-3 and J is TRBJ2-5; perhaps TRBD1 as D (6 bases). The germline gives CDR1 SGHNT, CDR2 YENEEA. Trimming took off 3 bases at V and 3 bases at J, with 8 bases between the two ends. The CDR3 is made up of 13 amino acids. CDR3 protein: CASSFPGEETQYF. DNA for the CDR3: TGTGCCAGCAGCTTTCCAGGGGAAGAGACCCAGTACTTC.

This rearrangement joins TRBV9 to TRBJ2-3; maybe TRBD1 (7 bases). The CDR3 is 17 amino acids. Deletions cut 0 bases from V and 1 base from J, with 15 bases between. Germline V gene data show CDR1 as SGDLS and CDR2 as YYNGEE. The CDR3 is CASSVDYQGGGTDTQYF. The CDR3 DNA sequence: TGTGCCAGCAGCGTAGACTACCAGGGGGGCGGCACAGATACGCAGTATTTT.

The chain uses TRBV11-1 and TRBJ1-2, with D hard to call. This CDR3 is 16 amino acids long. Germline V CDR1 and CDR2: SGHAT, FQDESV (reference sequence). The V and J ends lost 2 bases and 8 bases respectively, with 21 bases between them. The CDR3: CASSLSLVQASYGYTF. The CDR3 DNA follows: TGTGCCAGCAGCTTAAGTTTGGTTCAGGCCTCCTACGGCTACACCTTC.

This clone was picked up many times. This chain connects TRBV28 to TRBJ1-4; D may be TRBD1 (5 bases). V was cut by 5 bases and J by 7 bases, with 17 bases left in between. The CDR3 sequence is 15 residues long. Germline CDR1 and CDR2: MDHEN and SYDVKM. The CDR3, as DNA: TGTGCCAGCAGTAAGGAAGGGGCAGTGAGTGAAAAACTGTTTTTT. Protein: CASSKEGAVSEKLFF.

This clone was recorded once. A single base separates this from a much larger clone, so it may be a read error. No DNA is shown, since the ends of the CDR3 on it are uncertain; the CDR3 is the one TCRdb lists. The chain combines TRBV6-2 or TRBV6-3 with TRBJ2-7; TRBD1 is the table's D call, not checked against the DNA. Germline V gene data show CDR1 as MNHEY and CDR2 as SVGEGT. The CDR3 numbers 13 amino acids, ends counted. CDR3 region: CASSFGTGSEHYF.

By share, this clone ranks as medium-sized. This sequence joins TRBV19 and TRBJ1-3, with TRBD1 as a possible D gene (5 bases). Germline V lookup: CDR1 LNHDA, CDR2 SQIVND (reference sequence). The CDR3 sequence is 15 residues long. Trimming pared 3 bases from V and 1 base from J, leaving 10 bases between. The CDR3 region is CASSIAGTSGNTIYF. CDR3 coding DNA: TGTGCCAGTAGTATCGCAGGGACGTCTGGAAACACCATATATTTT.

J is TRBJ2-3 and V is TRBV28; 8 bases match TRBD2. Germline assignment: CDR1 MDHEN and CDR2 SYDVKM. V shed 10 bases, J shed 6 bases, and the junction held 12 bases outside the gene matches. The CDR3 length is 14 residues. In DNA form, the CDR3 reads TGTGCCACAAAGCGGGAGTGGGTGTCTGATACGCAGTATTTT. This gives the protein CATKREWVSDTQYF.

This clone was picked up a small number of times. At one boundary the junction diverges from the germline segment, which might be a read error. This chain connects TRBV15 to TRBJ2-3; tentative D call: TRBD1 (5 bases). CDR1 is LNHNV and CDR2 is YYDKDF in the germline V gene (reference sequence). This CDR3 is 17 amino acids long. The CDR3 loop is CATSRGMVVGATDTRYF. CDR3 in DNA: TGTGCCACCAGCAGAGGCATGGTGGTAGGGGCCACAGATACGCGGTATTTT.

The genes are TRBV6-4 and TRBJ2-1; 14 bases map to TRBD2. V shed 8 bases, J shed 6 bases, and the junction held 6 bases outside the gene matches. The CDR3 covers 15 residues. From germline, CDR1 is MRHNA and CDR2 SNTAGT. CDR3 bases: TGTGCCAGCGGTGGGACTAGCGGGAGCTCCAATGAGCAGTTCTTC. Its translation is CASGGTSGSSNEQFF.

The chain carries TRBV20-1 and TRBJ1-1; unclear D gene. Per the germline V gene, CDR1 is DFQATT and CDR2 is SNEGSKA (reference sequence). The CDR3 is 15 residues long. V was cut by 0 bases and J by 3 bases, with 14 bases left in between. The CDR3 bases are TGCAGTGCTAGAGATCCAGGAAGGTGTGACACTGAAGCTTTCTTT. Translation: CSARDPGRCDTEAFF.

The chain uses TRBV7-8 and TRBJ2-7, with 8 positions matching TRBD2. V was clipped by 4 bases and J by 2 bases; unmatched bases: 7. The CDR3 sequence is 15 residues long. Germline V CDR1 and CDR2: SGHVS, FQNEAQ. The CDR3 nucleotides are TGTGCCAGCAGCTACCCGGGACTAGGCGCCTACGAGCAGTACTTC. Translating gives CASSYPGLGAYEQYF.

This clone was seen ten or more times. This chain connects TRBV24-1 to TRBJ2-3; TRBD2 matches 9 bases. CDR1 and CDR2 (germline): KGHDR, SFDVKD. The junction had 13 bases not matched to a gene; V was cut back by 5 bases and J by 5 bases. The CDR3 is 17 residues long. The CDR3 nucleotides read TGTGCCACCAGTGCCCCTGAGGGCGGGAGGGTGAAAGATACGCAGTATTTT. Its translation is CATSAPEGGRVKDTQYF.

This CDR3 reads CASSQGGQGNEKLFF. CDR3 DNA: TGCGCCAGCAGCCAAGGGGGACAGGGTAATGAAAAACTGTTTTTT. This sequence joins TRBV4-1 and TRBJ1-4; the match to TRBD1 covers 9 bases. The J segment lost 4 bases and the V segment lost 1 base, leaving 1 base of the junction unmatched. The germline gives CDR1 MGHRA, CDR2 YSYEKL. CDR3 length: 15 residues.

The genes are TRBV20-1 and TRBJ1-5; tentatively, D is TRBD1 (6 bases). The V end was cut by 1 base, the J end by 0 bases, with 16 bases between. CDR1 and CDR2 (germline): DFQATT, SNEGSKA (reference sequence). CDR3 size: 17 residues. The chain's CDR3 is CSARAGRRGVSNQPQHF. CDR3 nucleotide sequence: TGCAGTGCTAGAGCCGGTCGCAGGGGTGTTAGCAATCAGCCCCAGCATTTT.

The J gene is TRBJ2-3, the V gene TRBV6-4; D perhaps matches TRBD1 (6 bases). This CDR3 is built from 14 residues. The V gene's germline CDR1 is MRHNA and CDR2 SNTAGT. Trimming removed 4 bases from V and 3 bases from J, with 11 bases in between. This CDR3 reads CASSADQGTDTQYF. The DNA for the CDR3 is TGTGCCAGCAGTGCCGACCAGGGGACAGATACGCAGTATTTT.

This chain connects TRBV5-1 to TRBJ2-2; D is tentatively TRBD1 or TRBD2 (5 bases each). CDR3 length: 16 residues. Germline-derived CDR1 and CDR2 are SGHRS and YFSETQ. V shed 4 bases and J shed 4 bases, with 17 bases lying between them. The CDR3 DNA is TGCGCCAGCAGCCAAGGGACGGGAAAGGGCACCGGGGAGCTGTTTTTT. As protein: CASSQGTGKGTGELFF.

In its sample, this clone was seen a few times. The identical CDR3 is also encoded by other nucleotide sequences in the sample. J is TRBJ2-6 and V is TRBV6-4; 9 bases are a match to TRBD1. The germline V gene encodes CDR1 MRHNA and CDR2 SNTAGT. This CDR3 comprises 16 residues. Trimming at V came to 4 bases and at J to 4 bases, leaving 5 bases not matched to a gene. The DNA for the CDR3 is TGTGCCAGCAGTGTTGGACAGGGGACCGGGGCCAACGTCCTGACTTTC. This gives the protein CASSVGQGTGANVLTF.

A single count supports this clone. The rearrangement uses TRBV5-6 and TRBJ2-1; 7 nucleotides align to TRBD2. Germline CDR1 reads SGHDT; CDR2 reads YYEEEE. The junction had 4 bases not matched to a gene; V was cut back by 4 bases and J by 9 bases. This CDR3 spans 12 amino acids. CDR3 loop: CASSTGLGEQFF. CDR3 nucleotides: TGTGCCAGCAGCACCGGACTAGGTGAGCAGTTCTTC.

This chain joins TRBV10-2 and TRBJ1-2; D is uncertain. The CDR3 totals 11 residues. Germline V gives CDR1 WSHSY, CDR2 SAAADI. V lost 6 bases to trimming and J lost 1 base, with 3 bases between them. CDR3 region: CASRGNYGYTF. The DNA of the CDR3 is TGCGCCAGCAGGGGTAACTATGGCTACACCTTC.

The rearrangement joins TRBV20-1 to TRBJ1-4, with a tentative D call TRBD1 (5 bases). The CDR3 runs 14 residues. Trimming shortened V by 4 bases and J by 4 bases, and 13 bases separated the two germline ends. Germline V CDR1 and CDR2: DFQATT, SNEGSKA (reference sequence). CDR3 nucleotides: TGCAGTGCTACCCGGGACGAAAGTAATGAAAAACTGTTTTTT. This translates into CSATRDESNEKLFF.

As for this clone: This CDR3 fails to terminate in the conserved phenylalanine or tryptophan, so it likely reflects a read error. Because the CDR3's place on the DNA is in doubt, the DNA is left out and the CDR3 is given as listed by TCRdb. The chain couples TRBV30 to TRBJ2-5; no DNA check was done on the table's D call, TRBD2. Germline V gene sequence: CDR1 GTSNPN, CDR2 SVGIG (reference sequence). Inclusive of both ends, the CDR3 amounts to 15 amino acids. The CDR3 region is CAWSVFSGEGYTFGS.

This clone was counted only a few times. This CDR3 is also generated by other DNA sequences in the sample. CDR3 sequence reads: CASSRAGGEKLFF. The CDR3 nucleotides are TGTGCCAGCAGCCGTGCAGGGGGTGAAAAACTGTTTTTT. The V and J genes are TRBV7-9 and TRBJ1-4, with 7 bases identical to TRBD1. CDR1 is SEHNR and CDR2 is FQNEAQ in the germline V gene (reference sequence). CDR3 length: 13 residues. The ends lost 5 bases at V and 7 bases at J; junction bases unmatched: 4.

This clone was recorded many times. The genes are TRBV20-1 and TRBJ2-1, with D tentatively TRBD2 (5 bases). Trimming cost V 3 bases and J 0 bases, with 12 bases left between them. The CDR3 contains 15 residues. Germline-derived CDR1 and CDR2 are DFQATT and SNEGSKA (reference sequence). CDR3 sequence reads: CSARGAESSYNEQFF. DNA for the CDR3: TGCAGTGCTAGGGGAGCGGAGAGCTCCTACAATGAGCAGTTCTTC.

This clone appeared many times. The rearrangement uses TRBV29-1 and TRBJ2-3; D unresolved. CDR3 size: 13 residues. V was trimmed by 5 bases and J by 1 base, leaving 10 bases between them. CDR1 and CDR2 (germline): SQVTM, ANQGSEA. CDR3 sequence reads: CSVHKGGTDTQYF. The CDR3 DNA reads TGCAGCGTTCATAAGGGTGGCACAGATACGCAGTATTTT.

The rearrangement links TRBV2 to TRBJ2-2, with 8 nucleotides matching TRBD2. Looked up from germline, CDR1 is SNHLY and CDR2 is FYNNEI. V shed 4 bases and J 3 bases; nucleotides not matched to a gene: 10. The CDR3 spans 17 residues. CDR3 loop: CASSGSGSGTDTGELFF. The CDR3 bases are TGTGCCAGCAGTGGGAGCGGGAGTGGGACGGACACCGGGGAGCTGTTTTTT.

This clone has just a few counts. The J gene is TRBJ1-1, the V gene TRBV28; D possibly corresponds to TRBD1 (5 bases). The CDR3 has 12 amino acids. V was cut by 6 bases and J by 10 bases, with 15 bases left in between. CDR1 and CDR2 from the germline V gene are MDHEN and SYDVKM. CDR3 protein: CASSLGVVRAFF. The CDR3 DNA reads TGTGCCAGCAGCCTAGGGGTGGTACGAGCTTTCTTT.

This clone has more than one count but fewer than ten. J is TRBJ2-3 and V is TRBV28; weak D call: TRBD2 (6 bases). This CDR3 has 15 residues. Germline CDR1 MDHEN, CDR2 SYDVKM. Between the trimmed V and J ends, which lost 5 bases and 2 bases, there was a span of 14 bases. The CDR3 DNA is TGTGCCAGCAGTCCCCCGACTAGTCACACAGATACGCAGTATTTT. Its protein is CASSPPTSHTDTQYF.

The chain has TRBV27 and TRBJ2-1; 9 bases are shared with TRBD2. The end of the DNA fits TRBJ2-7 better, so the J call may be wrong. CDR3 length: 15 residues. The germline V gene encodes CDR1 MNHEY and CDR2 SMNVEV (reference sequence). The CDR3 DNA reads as TGTGCCAGCAGTCCTCTAGCGGGACACCTCTACGAGCAGTACTTC. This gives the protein CASSPLAGHLYEQYF.